This entry is about one TCR beta chain. Its antigen is not known. CDR1 GTSNPN and CDR2 SVGIG come from the germline V gene (reference sequence). The junction had 2 bases not matched to a gene; V was cut back by 5 bases and J by 4 bases. The CDR3 length is 12 residues. This sample was taken from a study of cytomegalovirus exposure and HLA in healthy donors. Study-wide points: Many donors shared some public TCRs, even though most TCR sequences were rare.

Amplification used 60 Vbeta primers and 13 Jbeta primers. Measured with immunoSEQ multiplex PCR; TCRdb has only the in-frame clones, and not every one. The sample shows fewer than 150,000 clones, 82% of them seen only once. The sample comprised PBMCs. The sequence derives from a male donor in good health and CMV-seronegative. This chain joins TRBV30 and TRBJ2-1; 7 nucleotides match TRBD1. CDR3 loop: CAWGDSYNEQFF. In DNA form, the CDR3 reads TGTGCCTGGGGGGACAGTTACAATGAGCAGTTCTTC.